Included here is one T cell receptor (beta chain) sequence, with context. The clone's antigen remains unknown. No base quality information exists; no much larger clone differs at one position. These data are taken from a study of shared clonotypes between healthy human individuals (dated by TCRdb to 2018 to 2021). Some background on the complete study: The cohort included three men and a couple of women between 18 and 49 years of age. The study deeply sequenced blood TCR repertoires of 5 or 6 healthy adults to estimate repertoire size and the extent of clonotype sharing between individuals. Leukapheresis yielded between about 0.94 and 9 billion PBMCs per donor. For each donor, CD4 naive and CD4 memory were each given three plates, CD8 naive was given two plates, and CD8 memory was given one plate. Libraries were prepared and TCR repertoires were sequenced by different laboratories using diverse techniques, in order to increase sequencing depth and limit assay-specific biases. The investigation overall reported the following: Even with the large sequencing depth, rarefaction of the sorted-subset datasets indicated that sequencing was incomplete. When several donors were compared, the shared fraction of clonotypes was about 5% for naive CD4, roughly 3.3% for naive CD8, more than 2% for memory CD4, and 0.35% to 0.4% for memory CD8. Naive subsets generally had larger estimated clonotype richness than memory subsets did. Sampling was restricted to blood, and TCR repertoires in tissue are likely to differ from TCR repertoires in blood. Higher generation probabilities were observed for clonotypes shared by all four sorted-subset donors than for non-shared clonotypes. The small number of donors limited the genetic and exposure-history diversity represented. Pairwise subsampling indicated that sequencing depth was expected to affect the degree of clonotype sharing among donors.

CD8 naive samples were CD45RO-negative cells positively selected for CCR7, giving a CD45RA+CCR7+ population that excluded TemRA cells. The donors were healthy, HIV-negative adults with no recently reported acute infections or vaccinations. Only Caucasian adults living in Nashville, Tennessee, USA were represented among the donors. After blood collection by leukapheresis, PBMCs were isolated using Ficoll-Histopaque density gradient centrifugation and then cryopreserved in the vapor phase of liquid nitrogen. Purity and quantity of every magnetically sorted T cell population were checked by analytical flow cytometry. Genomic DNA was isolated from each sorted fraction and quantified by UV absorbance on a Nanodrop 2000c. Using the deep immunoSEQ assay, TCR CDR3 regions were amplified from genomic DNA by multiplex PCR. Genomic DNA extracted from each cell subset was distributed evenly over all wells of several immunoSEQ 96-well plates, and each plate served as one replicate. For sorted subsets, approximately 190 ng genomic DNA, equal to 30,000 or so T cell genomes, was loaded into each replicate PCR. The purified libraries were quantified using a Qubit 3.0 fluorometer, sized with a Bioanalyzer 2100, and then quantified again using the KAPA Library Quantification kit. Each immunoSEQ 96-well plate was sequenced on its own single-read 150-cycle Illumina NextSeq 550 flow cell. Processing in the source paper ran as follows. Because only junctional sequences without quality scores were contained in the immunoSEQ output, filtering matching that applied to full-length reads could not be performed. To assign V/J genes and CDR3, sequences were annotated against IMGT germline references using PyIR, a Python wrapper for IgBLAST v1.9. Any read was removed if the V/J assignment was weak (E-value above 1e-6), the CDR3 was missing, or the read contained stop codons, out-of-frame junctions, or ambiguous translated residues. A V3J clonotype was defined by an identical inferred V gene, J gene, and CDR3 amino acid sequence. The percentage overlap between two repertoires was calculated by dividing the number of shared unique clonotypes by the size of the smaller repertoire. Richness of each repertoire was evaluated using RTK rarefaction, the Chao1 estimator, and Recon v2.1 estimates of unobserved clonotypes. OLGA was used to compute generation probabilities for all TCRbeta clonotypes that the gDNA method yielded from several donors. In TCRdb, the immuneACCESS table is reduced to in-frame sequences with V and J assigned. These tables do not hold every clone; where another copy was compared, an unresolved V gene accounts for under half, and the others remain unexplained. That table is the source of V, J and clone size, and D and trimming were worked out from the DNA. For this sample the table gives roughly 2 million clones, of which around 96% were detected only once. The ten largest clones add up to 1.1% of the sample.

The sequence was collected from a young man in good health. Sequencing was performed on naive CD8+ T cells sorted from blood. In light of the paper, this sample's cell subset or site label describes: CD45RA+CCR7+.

The base sequence is TGTGCCAGTAGTAGAACCCCAGGGAATCAGCCCCAGCATTTT. This gives the protein CASSRTPGNQPQHF. The chain joins TRBV19 to TRBJ1-5; TRBD1 might be the D gene, on 5 matching bases. Cut back by 4 bases and 4 bases, the V and J ends lie 11 bases apart. The germline V gene (reference sequence) yields LNHDA for CDR1 and SQIVND for CDR2. The CDR3, cysteine through phenylalanine, is 14 amino acids long. Left in the record is the CDR3 DNA by itself, 42 bases read in frame from the first base.